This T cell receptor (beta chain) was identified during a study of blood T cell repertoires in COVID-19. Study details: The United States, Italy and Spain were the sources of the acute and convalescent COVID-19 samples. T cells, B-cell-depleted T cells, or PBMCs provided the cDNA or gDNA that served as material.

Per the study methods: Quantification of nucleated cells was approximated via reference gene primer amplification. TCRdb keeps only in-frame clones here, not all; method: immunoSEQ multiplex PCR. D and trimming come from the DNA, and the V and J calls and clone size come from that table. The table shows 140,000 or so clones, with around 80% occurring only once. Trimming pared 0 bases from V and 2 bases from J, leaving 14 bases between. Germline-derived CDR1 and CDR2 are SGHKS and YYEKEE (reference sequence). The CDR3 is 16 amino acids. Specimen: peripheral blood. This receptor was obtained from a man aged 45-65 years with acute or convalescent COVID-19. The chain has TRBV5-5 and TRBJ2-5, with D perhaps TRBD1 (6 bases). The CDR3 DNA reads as TGTGCCAGCAGCTTGGGGGGATGGACAGTACAAGAGACCCAGTACTTC. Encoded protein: CASSLGGWTVQETQYF. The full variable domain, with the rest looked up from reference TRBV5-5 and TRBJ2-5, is DAGVTQSPTHLIKTRGQQVTLRCSPISGHKSVSWYQQVLGQGPQFIFQYYEKEERGRGNFPDRFSARQFPNYSSELNVNALLLGDSALYLCASSLGGWTVQETQYFGPGTRLLVL.